These 31 T cell receptor beta chains originate from one sample sequenced in a study of CD8 T cells in ankylosing spondylitis. MiXCR was run by TCRdb on the 5' RACE reads, yielding one entry per CDR3 protein. Here the sample spans hundreds of thousands of distinct CDR3 sequences, over 9.5% being singletons. Whole-study results and caveats: Ankylosing spondylitis blood appeared to be characterized by a TCR beta motif of 8 or 9 highly homologous variants.

These receptors have no identified antigens. The sample consisted of blood, either unsorted or a sorted T cell fraction (not recorded which). The source of these receptors is a male donor with ankylosing spondylitis.

This clonotype was recorded many times. The rearrangement joins TRBV6-5 to TRBJ1-2, with D perhaps matching TRBD1 (5 bases). V shed 0 bases and J shed 2 bases, with 7 bases lying between them. The CDR3 totals 14 residues. CDR1 is MNHEY, CDR2 SVGAGI, per germline. Here the CDR3 reads CASSYSNRNYGYTF. CDR3 coding DNA: TGTGCCAGCAGTTACTCGAACAGGAACTATGGCTACACCTTC.

V gene TRBV11-2 combines with J gene TRBJ1-1; D unresolved. Germline lookup yields CDR1 SGHAT and CDR2 FQNNGV. The CDR3 extends over 12 amino acids. Trimming shortened V by 2 bases and J by 6 bases, and 7 bases separated the two germline ends. The CDR3: CASSLLLAEAFF. CDR3 bases: TGTGCCAGCAGCTTATTACTGGCTGAAGCTTTCTTT.

This clonotype was seen a handful of times. V gene TRBV5-1 combines with J gene TRBJ2-1; D is possibly TRBD1 (6 bases). Germline V lookup: CDR1 SGHRS, CDR2 YFSETQ. CDR3 length: 14 residues. Trimming removed 4 bases at V and 6 bases at J, with 14 bases between. The CDR3 DNA is TGCGCCAGCAGCGAAGACACAGGGCCCAATGAGCAGTTCTTC. Translating it yields CASSEDTGPNEQFF.

This clonotype was detected many times. The chain joins TRBV7-2 to TRBJ2-2; D gene uncertain. This CDR3 contains 13 residues. V was shortened by 3 bases and J by 6 bases, with 8 bases between the two germline ends. Germline assignment: CDR1 SGHTA and CDR2 FQGNSA. The CDR3 here is CASSLRRAGELFF. The CDR3 DNA is TGTGCCAGCAGCTTGAGACGGGCCGGGGAGCTGTTTTTT.

This clonotype was seen more than once but under ten times. V usage is TRBV5-1 and J usage is TRBJ1-1, with TRBD1 as a possible D gene (6 bases). The CDR3 extends over 14 amino acids. From germline, CDR1 is SGHRS and CDR2 YFSETQ. Trimming cost V 6 bases and J 1 base, with 13 bases left between them. DNA of the CDR3: TGCGCCAGCATCCCGGACAGTGAGAACACTGAAGCTTTCTTT. Protein product: CASIPDSENTEAFF.

Only a few counts were recorded for this clonotype. CDR3 protein: CASSPNLGFSDGYTF. The CDR3 region has the DNA TGCGCCAGCAGCCCGAATCTAGGGTTCTCCGATGGCTACACCTTC. The chain couples TRBV5-1 to TRBJ1-2, with no clear D. The CDR3 runs 15 residues. With 4 bases removed from V and 6 bases from J, the gap between germline ends came to 19 bases. Germline lookup yields CDR1 SGHRS and CDR2 YFSETQ. The whole variable domain, filled in from reference TRBV5-1 and TRBJ1-2, reads KAGVTQTPRYLIKTRGQQVTLSCSPISGHRSVSWYQQTPGQGLQFLFEYFSETQRNKGNFPGRFSGRQFSNSRSEMNVSTLELGDSALYLCASSPNLGFSDGYTFGSGTRLTVV.

J is TRBJ2-1 and V is TRBV24-1; D remains unclear. The germline V and J ends were trimmed by 11 bases and 4 bases, with 14 bases remaining between them. The CDR3 consists of 13 residues. From germline, CDR1 is KGHDR and CDR2 SFDVKD. The CDR3 sequence is CAIRSSLYNEQFF. The CDR3, as DNA: TGTGCCATCAGGAGCAGCTTATACAATGAGCAGTTCTTC.

This clonotype was counted many times. V and J are TRBV5-1 and TRBJ1-1; 7 nucleotides agree with TRBD1. CDR3 length: 12 amino acids. Germline-derived CDR1 and CDR2 are SGHRS and YFSETQ. Trimming took 4 bases from V and 6 from J; bases not matched to a gene: 3. Written as DNA, the CDR3 is TGCGCCAGCAGCCTGACAGGGCCTGAAGCTTTCTTT. Amino acid sequence: CASSLTGPEAFF. Together with reference TRBV5-1 and TRBJ1-1, the CDR3 gives the full variable domain: KAGVTQTPRYLIKTRGQQVTLSCSPISGHRSVSWYQQTPGQGLQFLFEYFSETQRNKGNFPGRFSGRQFSNSRSEMNVSTLELGDSALYLCASSLTGPEAFFGQGTRLTVV.

This clonotype was observed a few times. The chain carries TRBV12-3 or TRBV12-4 and TRBJ1-2; possible D gene TRBD1, 6 bases. Trimming took off 2 bases at V and 4 bases at J, with 11 bases between the two ends. CDR3 size: 14 residues. Written as DNA, the CDR3 is TGTGCCAGCAGTTTAAGGTACAGGGTCTATGGCTACACCTTC. Protein: CASSLRYRVYGYTF.

The chain employs TRBV7-9 and TRBJ1-6; 7 bases are a match to TRBD1. CDR1 and CDR2 (germline): SEHNR, FQNEAQ (reference sequence). Losses at the gene ends were 5 bases for V and 4 bases for J; bases not matched to a gene: 8. This CDR3 contains 16 residues. In nucleotides, the CDR3 is TGTGCCAGCAGCACAAGACAGGGACTATATAATTCACCCCTCCACTTT. Its protein product is CASSTRQGLYNSPLHF.

This clonotype was detected only a few times. The rearrangement links TRBV11-1 to TRBJ2-3; either TRBD1 or TRBD2 may fit D (6 bases each). Germline V gene sequence: CDR1 SGHAT, CDR2 FQDESV (reference sequence). The CDR3 sequence is 19 residues long. V was trimmed by 6 bases and J by 8 bases, leaving 33 bases between them. CDR3 loop: CASSLLSRGLLFYPGTQYF. The CDR3 bases are TGTGCCAGCAGTCTACTTAGCCGGGGGCTCCTTTTCTATCCCGGTACGCAGTATTTT.

CDR3 sequence (DNA): TGCAGCGTTGATAGTGGGGTTGGGGCCAACGTCCTGACTTTC. Protein: CSVDSGVGANVLTF. The gene calls are TRBV29-1 and TRBJ2-6; D is unresolved. Trimming shortened V by 3 bases and J by 3 bases, and 9 bases separated the two germline ends. There are 14 residues in the CDR3. Germline V gene lookup returns CDR1 SQVTM and CDR2 ANQGSEA.

V and J are TRBV7-2 and TRBJ2-2; no clear D. The length of the CDR3 is 15 residues. Germline V lookup: CDR1 SGHTA, CDR2 FQGNSA. V lost 1 base and J 3 bases, leaving 9 bases between the germline ends. The CDR3 reads CASSLEWWDTGELFF. In DNA form, the CDR3 reads TGTGCCAGCAGCTTAGAATGGTGGGACACCGGGGAGCTGTTTTTT.

The rearrangement links TRBV11-2 to TRBJ2-6; D remains ambiguous. V lost 5 bases and J 0 bases, leaving 11 bases between the germline ends. Germline CDR1 SGHAT, CDR2 FQNNGV. The CDR3 is 16 amino acids. As DNA, the CDR3 is TGTGCCAGCAGCCCCTTCCATGACTCTGGGGCCAACGTCCTGACTTTC. Its translation: CASSPFHDSGANVLTF.

A few counts support this clonotype. CDR3 nucleotides: TGCAGCGCTCAACGGACAGGGGGGAGCTCTGGGGCCAACGTCCTGACTTTC. Residues: CSAQRTGGSSGANVLTF. The chain has TRBV29-1 and TRBJ2-6; 10 nucleotides match TRBD1. Losses at the gene ends were 7 bases for V and 0 bases for J; bases not matched to a gene: 9. Looked up from germline, CDR1 is SQVTM and CDR2 is ANQGSEA. CDR3 size: 17 residues. Complete variable domain (other parts from reference TRBV29-1 and TRBJ2-6): SAVISQKPSRDICQRGTSLTIQCQVDSQVTMMFWYRQQPGQSLTLIATANQGSEATYESGFVIDKFPISRPNLTFSTLTVSNMSPEDSSIYLCSAQRTGGSSGANVLTFGAGSRLTVL.

This clonotype was detected a few times. V is TRBV20-1 and J is TRBJ1-4, with D maybe TRBD1 (5 bases). Trimming removed 6 bases from V and 6 bases from J, with 14 bases in between. CDR1 is DFQATT and CDR2 is SNEGSKA in the germline V gene (reference sequence). The CDR3 spans 13 residues. CDR3 DNA sequence: TGCAGTGCCCTGAGGGGAGGGGATGAAAAACTGTTTTTT. It encodes CSALRGGDEKLFF.

This chain links TRBV7-9 with TRBJ1-1, with D unresolved. V was shortened by 6 bases and J by 8 bases, with 13 bases between the two germline ends. Germline V gene data show CDR1 as SEHNR and CDR2 as FQNEAQ (reference sequence). The CDR3 is 12 amino acids. The CDR3 bases are TGTGCCAGCAGATTGGGGTCTACCGAAGCTTTCTTT. It translates to CASRLGSTEAFF.

The chain carries TRBV20-1 and TRBJ2-3; 9 bases fit TRBD2. The CDR3 is 15 amino acids. Germline V gene sequence: CDR1 DFQATT, CDR2 SNEGSKA (reference sequence). V lost 4 bases, J lost 3 bases, and 8 bases stayed unmatched. The CDR3: CSAKELAGLTDTQYF. The CDR3 bases are TGCAGTGCTAAGGAACTAGCGGGTCTTACAGATACGCAGTATTTT.

This clonotype showed up many times. CDR3 residues: CASSRDRGRGETQYF. The CDR3 bases are TGCGCCAGCAGCCGAGACAGGGGGCGCGGTGAGACCCAGTACTTC. The chain links TRBV4-3 to TRBJ2-5, with 10 bases fitting TRBD1. The germline gives CDR1 LGHNA, CDR2 YSLEER. V was clipped by 4 bases and J by 5 bases; unmatched bases: 7. This CDR3 has 15 amino acids.

This clonotype was seen only a few times. The chain couples TRBV4-2 to TRBJ2-5; 12 positions agree with TRBD2. V lost 3 bases, J lost 5 bases, and 7 bases stayed unmatched. This CDR3 is built from 16 residues. The V gene's germline CDR1 is LGHNA and CDR2 YNFKEQ. CDR3 loop: CASSQPTSGGAETQYF. The CDR3 nucleotides are TGTGCCAGCAGCCAGCCGACTAGCGGGGGTGCGGAGACCCAGTACTTC.

This rearrangement joins TRBV4-2 to TRBJ2-1, with TRBD2 identical over 7 bases. The CDR3 contains 16 residues. The ends lost 0 bases at V and 4 bases at J; junction bases unmatched: 6. Germline assignment: CDR1 LGHNA and CDR2 YNFKEQ. DNA for the CDR3: TGTGCCAGCAGCCAAGATCCAGCGGGGTCATACAATGAGCAGTTCTTC. Translated, it gives CASSQDPAGSYNEQFF.

This clonotype was recorded a few times. CDR3 coding DNA: TGCAGTGCTAGCCGCGGACAGGGTGAAGCTTTCTTT. It encodes CSASRGQGEAFF. The chain combines TRBV20-1 with TRBJ1-1; 8 positions match TRBD1. CDR1 and CDR2 from the germline V gene are DFQATT and SNEGSKA (reference sequence). The CDR3 contains 12 residues. Trimming at V came to 3 bases and at J to 7 bases, leaving 4 bases not matched to a gene.

The chain carries TRBV20-1 and TRBJ2-1; the match to TRBD2 covers 7 bases. The V gene's germline CDR1 is DFQATT and CDR2 SNEGSKA (reference sequence). V shed 4 bases and J 9 bases; nucleotides not matched to a gene: 21. CDR3 length: 17 amino acids. The CDR3: CSATFGVRLAIESEQFF. Here the CDR3 DNA reads TGCAGTGCTACCTTCGGTGTCCGACTAGCTATAGAGAGTGAGCAGTTCTTC.

The chain has TRBV29-1 and TRBJ1-2; D uncertain. Looked up from germline, CDR1 is SQVTM and CDR2 is ANQGSEA. Deletions cut 4 bases from V and 2 bases from J, with 8 bases between. The CDR3 totals 12 residues. The DNA for the CDR3 is TGCAGCGTTGGGGGAAAGAACTATGGCTACACCTTC. Translated, it gives CSVGGKNYGYTF.

This clonotype appeared many times. This sequence joins TRBV6-1 and TRBJ1-1, with 9 nucleotides matching TRBD1. This CDR3 is built from 16 residues. V shed 5 bases, J shed 4 bases, and the junction held 11 bases outside the gene matches. CDR1 is MNHNS and CDR2 is SASEGT in the germline V gene. The CDR3 sequence is CASSPHTGGAGTEAFF. The CDR3 nucleotides read TGTGCCAGCAGTCCGCATACAGGGGGCGCGGGCACTGAAGCTTTCTTT.

This clonotype was recorded a few times. The CDR3 bases are TGTGCCAGCAGTCAAGTTCCCACAACGCAGTATTTT. Its translation: CASSQVPTTQYF. The chain has TRBV6-2 or TRBV6-3 and TRBJ2-3; D ambiguous. V gave up 5 bases and J gave up 9 bases, with 12 bases separating them. Germline CDR1 is MNHEY and CDR2 is SVGEGT. The CDR3 is made up of 12 amino acids.

The chain recombines TRBV4-3 with TRBJ2-7; a possible D gene is TRBD1 (5 bases). Trimming stripped 0 bases from V and 2 bases from J, with 11 bases between. The germline V gene has CDR1 LGHNA and CDR2 YSLEER. The CDR3 contains 15 residues. The CDR3 DNA reads as TGCGCCAGCAGCCAAGAATCCACAGGACCCTACGAGCAGTACTTC. Protein: CASSQESTGPYEQYF.

This clonotype appeared a few times. The chain couples TRBV9 to TRBJ1-6; D call uncertain. CDR1 is SGDLS and CDR2 is YYNGEE in the germline V gene. V lost 4 bases and J lost 7, with 15 bases in between. This CDR3 contains 15 residues. This CDR3 is CASSPGVTVNSPLHF. CDR3 DNA sequence: TGTGCCAGCAGCCCCGGGGTGACGGTCAATTCACCCCTCCACTTT.

The CDR3 DNA reads as TGTGCCAGCAGCGTAGCTCCACAGGTGACCGGGGAGCTGTTTTTT. Its translation: CASSVAPQVTGELFF. The chain joins TRBV9 to TRBJ2-2; weak D call: TRBD1 (5 bases). The V end was cut by 0 bases, the J end by 5 bases, with 11 bases between. This CDR3 spans 15 amino acids. Germline CDR1 SGDLS, CDR2 YYNGEE.

This clonotype has a handful of counts. The V call is TRBV20-1, the J call TRBJ2-7; 9 bases are a match to TRBD2. The CDR3 is made up of 13 amino acids. The germline V gene has CDR1 DFQATT and CDR2 SNEGSKA (reference sequence). The CDR3 protein is CSSAAGGDYEQYF. CDR3 nucleotide sequence: TGCAGCAGTGCAGCGGGGGGAGACTACGAGCAGTACTTC.

This rearrangement joins TRBV4-2 to TRBJ2-5; 11 bases match TRBD2. In germline, CDR1 is LGHNA, CDR2 YNFKEQ. V dropped 2 bases and J dropped 2; count of bases not matched to a gene: 1. The CDR3 extends over 15 amino acids. CDR3 residues: CASSQPSGGQETQYF. The DNA for the CDR3 is TGTGCCAGCAGCCAACCTAGCGGGGGGCAAGAGACCCAGTACTTC.